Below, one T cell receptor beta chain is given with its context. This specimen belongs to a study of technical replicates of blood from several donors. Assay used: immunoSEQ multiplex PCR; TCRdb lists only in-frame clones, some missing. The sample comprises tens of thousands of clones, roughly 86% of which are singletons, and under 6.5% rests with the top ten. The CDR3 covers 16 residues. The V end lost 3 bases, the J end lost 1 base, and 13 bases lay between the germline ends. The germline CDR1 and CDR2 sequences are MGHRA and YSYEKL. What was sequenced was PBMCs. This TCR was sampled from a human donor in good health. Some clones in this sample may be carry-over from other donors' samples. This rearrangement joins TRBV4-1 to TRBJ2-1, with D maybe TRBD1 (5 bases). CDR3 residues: CASSQDRTSSYNEQFF. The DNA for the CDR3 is TGCGCCAGCAGCCAGGACCGGACAAGTTCCTACAATGAGCAGTTCTTC.